One TCR beta chain is described in this entry. Survey-level immunoSEQ sequencing profiled the TCR beta repertoire. TCRdb's table, derived via immunoSEQ multiplex PCR, lists solely in-frame clones and lacks some. Of around 54,000 clones listed, about 92% were seen once; the top ten hold around 10%. The CDR3 contains 14 residues. Germline V gene data show CDR1 as MNHEY and CDR2 as SVGAGI. Trimming took 6 bases from V and 7 from J; bases not matched to a gene: 10. Sequences were obtained from PBMCs. The J gene is TRBJ1-2, the V gene TRBV6-5; 8 nucleotides agree with TRBD1. The TCR was taken from a man aged 40-50 years with rheumatoid arthritis. CDR3 residues: CASSYLPGGGGYTF. The CDR3 DNA reads TGTGCCAGCAGCTACCTCCCAGGGGGCGGTGGCTACACCTTC.